This is a list of T cell receptor beta chains from one sample in a study of blood T cell repertoires in COVID-19. Sequencing was performed with immunoSEQ multiplex PCR; in TCRdb, only in-frame clones are kept and a portion is missing. The sample lists under 200,000 clones, over 70% occurring once. The sequenced sample was PBMCs or T cells enriched from blood (not recorded which). Source of these receptors: a woman aged 60-75 years who had recovered from COVID-19. The CDR3 runs from the conserved cysteine through the conserved F or W. A D gene is named only where the DNA matches it firmly. Expanded clones are given a class, and other clones once, few, many or no size at all.

d_call,v_call,clone_size,j_call,cdr3_nt,cdr3_aa
TRBD2,TRBV5-1,-,TRBJ2-3,TGCGCCAGCAGCTTCGGACTAGCGGGGGGGCAAGGAGATACGCAGTATTTT,CASSFGLAGGQGDTQYF
TRBD1,TRBV19,few,TRBJ1-2,TGTGCCAGTAGTCCACAGGGGGTCTACGGCTACACCTTC,CASSPQGVYGYTF
-,TRBV19,-,TRBJ2-1,TGTGCCAGTAGTATAGCGGGCAATGAGCAGTTCTTC,CASSIAGNEQFF
-,TRBV4-1,-,TRBJ1-6,TGCGCCAGCAGCCAGGCCCAGGATTCACCCCTCCACTTT,CASSQAQDSPLHF
-,TRBV24-1,-,TRBJ2-3,TGTGCCACCCGGGGAGACACAGATACGCAGTATTTT,CATRGDTDTQYF
TRBD2,TRBV5-6,once,TRBJ2-7,TGTGCCAGCAGCCCGTCCCTAGCGGATTACGAGCAGTACTTC,CASSPSLADYEQYF
TRBD1,TRBV27,-,TRBJ1-5,TGTGCCAGCCGCCTCCAAGGACAGGGACGACAACAGCCCCAGCATTTT,CASRLQGQGRQQPQHF
-,TRBV4-2,few,TRBJ1-4,TGTGCCAGCAGGCGGGACGGAGGGCCGTCCGCAACTAATGAAAAACTGTTTTTT,CASRRDGGPSATNEKLFF
-,TRBV24-1,-,TRBJ2-7,TGTGCCACCAGTGATTCGGGAGAGCAGTACTTC,CATSDSGEQYF
TRBD1,TRBV7-3,once,TRBJ1-1,TGTGCCAGCAGCCCCCTGACAGGGTCGGGGAACACTGAAGCTTTCTTT,CASSPLTGSGNTEAFF
-,TRBV6-1,once,TRBJ1-5,TGTGCCAGCAGCGAAGACGGGACATATAGCAATCAGCCCCAGCATTTT,CASSEDGTYSNQPQHF
-,TRBV18,-,TRBJ2-2,TGTGCCAGCTCACCAACCCGGACAAACACCGGGGAGCTGTTTTTT,CASSPTRTNTGELFF
TRBD2,TRBV19,once,TRBJ2-5,TGTGCCAGTAGTATGGCCCGCATAGCGGGGGGGCCGGAGACCCAGTACTTC,CASSMARIAGGPETQYF
TRBD1,TRBV6-6,-,TRBJ1-5,TGTGCCAGCAGCAGGACAGGGAGCGACAATCAGCCCCAGCATTTT,CASSRTGSDNQPQHF
TRBD2,TRBV5-1,few,TRBJ2-1,TGCGCCAGCAGCTTAGCGGGGGGGCCAGATGAGCAGTTCTTC,CASSLAGGPDEQFF
TRBD1,TRBV5-6,-,TRBJ1-1,TGTGCCAGCAGCGGGGACCCAAGGGGGCGTTACACTGAAGCTTTCTTT,CASSGDPRGRYTEAFF
TRBD1,TRBV19,-,TRBJ1-2,TGTGCCAGTAGTACGTCGCAAACGGGACAGGGAGTTCACGGCTACACCTTC,CASSTSQTGQGVHGYTF
-,TRBV7-6,-,TRBJ1-2,TGTGCCAGCAGCTTAGCGCTAGATGGCTACACCTTC,CASSLALDGYTF